Listed below are T cell receptor beta chains from one sample, sequenced in a study of identical twins. TCRdb processed the 5' RACE reads anew with MiXCR; each CDR3 protein has one entry. The sample includes about 480,000 distinct CDR3 sequences, approximately 15% of them seen just once. These data were also filed under a second study, of yellow fever vaccine responses in identical twins.

Material for sequencing was CD4+ T cells sorted from blood. The receptors were gathered from a young woman in good health. CDR3s include the opening cysteine and the closing phenylalanine or tryptophan. Each record gives: clone size, J gene, D gene, V gene, CDR3 protein, CDR3 DNA. A D gene is named only where the DNA matches it firmly. The listing skips clone size in some rows; elsewhere it reads once, few, many or a size class.

size: -
J: TRBJ2-7
D: TRBD1
V: TRBV7-9
CDR3: CASSVDRVGIHEQYF
DNA: TGTGCCAGCAGCGTAGACAGGGTTGGGATCCACGAGCAGTACTTC

size: -
J: TRBJ2-1
D: -
V: TRBV20-1
CDR3: CSARITQTYNEQFF
DNA: TGCAGTGCTAGAATTACCCAAACCTACAATGAGCAGTTCTTC

size: -
J: TRBJ1-2
D: -
V: TRBV6-1
CDR3: CASLKIGDYGYTF
DNA: TGTGCCAGCCTGAAGATCGGCGATTATGGCTACACCTTC

size: few
J: TRBJ1-2
D: -
V: TRBV29-1
CDR3: CSVAGNVYGYTF
DNA: TGCAGCGTTGCAGGGAACGTCTATGGCTACACCTTC

size: many
J: TRBJ2-7
D: -
V: TRBV20-1
CDR3: CSASDVGEQYF
DNA: TGCAGTGCTAGTGACGTAGGGGAGCAGTACTTC

size: few
J: TRBJ2-5
D: -
V: TRBV28
CDR3: CASSSFPWTQYF
DNA: TGTGCCAGCAGTTCTTTTCCCTGGACCCAGTACTTC

size: many
J: TRBJ2-3
D: TRBD1
V: TRBV5-6
CDR3: CASSLDRGPTGLSTDTQYF
DNA: TGTGCCAGCAGCTTGGACAGGGGCCCAACAGGGCTCTCTACAGATACGCAGTATTTT

size: many
J: TRBJ2-2
D: -
V: TRBV4-3
CDR3: CASSQDPRAGELFF
DNA: TGCGCCAGCAGCCAGGACCCCAGGGCCGGGGAGCTGTTTTTT

size: many
J: TRBJ2-7
D: -
V: TRBV5-1
CDR3: CASSPDPARGNEQYF
DNA: TGCGCCAGCAGCCCCGACCCCGCCAGGGGAAACGAGCAGTACTTC

size: -
J: TRBJ2-3
D: TRBD2
V: TRBV27
CDR3: CASSSLPRAGGAADTQYF
DNA: TGTGCCAGCAGTTCTCTACCAAGAGCGGGAGGTGCGGCAGATACGCAGTATTTT

size: -
J: TRBJ2-5
D: -
V: TRBV6-5
CDR3: CASSYKGTQYF
DNA: TGTGCCAGCAGTTACAAGGGGACCCAGTACTTC

size: -
J: TRBJ1-1
D: -
V: TRBV19
CDR3: CASSIGRIPPTEAFF
DNA: TGTGCCAGTAGTATAGGGCGGATTCCGCCCACTGAAGCTTTCTTT

size: few
J: TRBJ2-7
D: -
V: TRBV12-3/TRBV12-4
CDR3: CASSNRGLISYEQYF
DNA: TGTGCCAGCAGTAACCGGGGACTGATCTCCTACGAGCAGTACTTC

size: few
J: TRBJ2-1
D: TRBD2
V: TRBV7-2
CDR3: CASSYTSGGGLGEQFF
DNA: TGTGCCAGCAGCTATACTAGCGGGGGGGGTCTTGGTGAGCAGTTCTTC

size: -
J: TRBJ2-5
D: -
V: TRBV6-2/TRBV6-3
CDR3: CASSLSSAAQETQYF
DNA: TGTGCCAGCAGCCTGTCCTCCGCGGCGCAAGAGACCCAGTACTTC

size: few
J: TRBJ2-1
D: -
V: TRBV7-9
CDR3: CASSTTGVIDEQFF
DNA: TGTGCCAGCAGCACGACCGGGGTCATAGATGAGCAGTTCTTC

size: many
J: TRBJ2-1
D: -
V: TRBV4-3
CDR3: CASSQDYSSNEQFF
DNA: TGCGCCAGCAGCCAAGATTATTCTAGCAATGAGCAGTTCTTC

size: few
J: TRBJ2-5
D: -
V: TRBV5-1
CDR3: CASSITGSDQETQYF
DNA: TGCGCCAGCAGCATTACGGGGTCGGATCAAGAGACCCAGTACTTC

size: -
J: TRBJ2-7
D: TRBD2
V: TRBV29-1
CDR3: CSVASGSWWEQYF
DNA: TGCAGCGTTGCGAGCGGGAGCTGGTGGGAGCAGTACTTC

size: few
J: TRBJ2-2
D: -
V: TRBV12-3/TRBV12-4
CDR3: CASSSMSFGRVWELFF
DNA: TGTGCCAGCAGTTCGATGTCTTTCGGGAGAGTCTGGGAGCTGTTTTTT

size: -
J: TRBJ1-1
D: -
V: TRBV28
CDR3: CASSFGPPRQGFF
DNA: TGTGCCAGCAGTTTTGGACCCCCAAGACAAGGTTTCTTT

size: few
J: TRBJ2-2
D: TRBD1
V: TRBV18
CDR3: CASSPNRGGFGELFF
DNA: TGTGCCAGCTCACCAAACAGGGGTGGATTCGGGGAGCTGTTTTTT

size: -
J: TRBJ2-7
D: TRBD2
V: TRBV4-1
CDR3: CASSQEEAGASYEQYF
DNA: TGCGCCAGCAGCCAAGAGGAAGCGGGGGCATCCTACGAGCAGTACTTC

size: many
J: TRBJ2-3
D: -
V: TRBV18
CDR3: CASGSADSTYF
DNA: TGTGCCAGCGGATCCGCCGACAGCACGTATTTT

size: -
J: TRBJ2-7
D: -
V: TRBV6-1
CDR3: CASTETGPFDEQYF
DNA: TGTGCCAGCACCGAGACAGGCCCTTTCGACGAGCAGTACTTC

size: -
J: TRBJ2-3
D: TRBD2
V: TRBV11-2
CDR3: CASSPRSSGRIGTDTQYF
DNA: TGTGCCAGCAGCCCCCGGTCAAGCGGGAGAATTGGCACAGATACGCAGTATTTT

size: -
J: TRBJ1-1
D: -
V: TRBV5-6
CDR3: CASSLDYRPLNTEAFF
DNA: TGTGCCAGCAGCTTGGATTACAGGCCTCTGAACACTGAAGCTTTCTTT

size: -
J: TRBJ2-1
D: TRBD1
V: TRBV3-1
CDR3: CASSLPGGQGVNEQFF
DNA: TGTGCCAGCAGCCTCCCCGGGGGACAGGGAGTCAATGAGCAGTTCTTC

size: -
J: TRBJ2-2
D: -
V: TRBV14
CDR3: CASSPATRSTGELFF
DNA: TGTGCCAGCAGCCCAGCGACACGATCGACCGGGGAGCTGTTTTTT

size: few
J: TRBJ2-4
D: -
V: TRBV29-1
CDR3: CSVFQGTHIQYF
DNA: TGCAGCGTATTCCAGGGAACGCACATTCAGTACTTC

size: few
J: TRBJ2-4
D: -
V: TRBV2
CDR3: CASSDGGRGWDIQYF
DNA: TGTGCCAGCAGTGATGGGGGCCGCGGATGGGACATTCAGTACTTC

size: few
J: TRBJ2-1
D: TRBD2
V: TRBV20-1
CDR3: CSARDLSGGSEQFF
DNA: TGCAGTGCTAGAGATTTGTCGGGGGGTAGTGAGCAGTTCTTC

size: -
J: TRBJ2-1
D: TRBD2
V: TRBV19
CDR3: CASSRLAGSSTFNEQFF
DNA: TGTGCCAGTAGCCGACTAGCGGGATCTAGTACATTCAATGAGCAGTTCTTC

size: few
J: TRBJ2-3
D: -
V: TRBV2
CDR3: CASSTPGTLLADTQYF
DNA: TGTGCCAGCAGTACTCCCGGGACTCTCCTCGCAGATACGCAGTATTTT

size: few
J: TRBJ2-1
D: -
V: TRBV6-2/TRBV6-3
CDR3: CASGSPWGDYNEQFF
DNA: TGTGCCAGCGGATCACCCTGGGGGGATTACAATGAGCAGTTCTTC

size: -
J: TRBJ1-5
D: -
V: TRBV20-1
CDR3: CSARVYLSNQPQHF
DNA: TGCAGTGCTAGAGTTTACCTATCTAATCAGCCCCAGCATTTT